What follows are 27 T cell receptor beta chains derived from one specimen sequenced in a study of blood T cell repertoires in COVID-19. Sequencing was performed with immunoSEQ multiplex PCR; in TCRdb, only in-frame clones are kept and a portion is missing. The table has some 250,000 clones, around 90% seen once. Material: peripheral blood. These receptors came from a woman in her 30s with acute or convalescent COVID-19.

V gene TRBV7-8 combines with J gene TRBJ2-2; no definite D call. V was trimmed by 3 bases and J by 6 bases, leaving 8 bases between them. Per germline, CDR1 SGHVS and CDR2 FQNEAQ. The CDR3 contains 13 residues. CDR3 nucleotide sequence: TGTGCCAGCAGCTTCAGGTTGTCCGGGGAGCTGTTTTTT. This translates into CASSFRLSGELFF.

The chain uses TRBV19 and TRBJ1-1; a possible D gene is TRBD1 (6 bases). This CDR3 contains 16 residues. The ends were cut back, 5 bases at V and 5 bases at J, with 21 bases in the middle. From germline, CDR1 is LNHDA and CDR2 SQIVND (reference sequence). CDR3 bases: TGTGCCAGTAGTCTGCACAGGGCCGCTTTTGGGACTGAAGCTTTCTTT. Its protein is CASSLHRAAFGTEAFF.

The chain combines TRBV7-9 with TRBJ2-3, with 8 bases that match TRBD1. There are 16 residues in the CDR3. Trimming took 5 bases from V and 0 from J; bases not matched to a gene: 7. CDR1 is SEHNR and CDR2 is FQNEAQ in the germline V gene (reference sequence). CDR3 residues: CASSPPTGESTDTQYF. The DNA of the CDR3 is TGTGCCAGCAGCCCTCCGACAGGGGAGAGCACAGATACGCAGTATTTT.

Concerning this clone itself: An end of the junction differs from the germline gene, which may be a read error. CDR3 nucleotide sequence: TGTGCCAGCAGCTTAGGTTTAGTCCTACACTTC. Translation: CASSLGLVLHF. This chain connects TRBV7-6 to TRBJ2-7; unclear D gene. CDR1 SGHVS and CDR2 FNYEAQ come from the germline V gene. The CDR3 totals 11 residues.

This chain joins TRBV11-2 and TRBJ2-1; TRBD2 matches at 11 bases. The CDR3 totals 16 residues. Per germline, CDR1 SGHAT and CDR2 FQNNGV. The J segment lost 7 bases and the V segment lost 5 bases, leaving 10 bases of the junction unmatched. The CDR3 region has the DNA TGTGCCAGCAGCCAAAGACTAGCGGGAATTGAAAATGAGCAGTTCTTC. Protein sequence: CASSQRLAGIENEQFF.

This clone has a single count. The CDR3 spells CASSLRQGAIRNTIYF. The CDR3 DNA reads as TGTGCCAGCAGCTTAAGACAGGGGGCTATTCGAAACACCATATATTTT. The V and J genes are TRBV11-3 and TRBJ1-3; 10 positions agree with TRBD1. Germline V gene data show CDR1 as SGHNT and CDR2 as YENEEA. Trimming took 2 bases from V and 5 from J; bases not matched to a gene: 6. The CDR3 has 16 amino acids.

This clone was seen a few times. Other nucleotide sequences from this sample produce the same CDR3. The chain has TRBV18 and TRBJ1-5, with 9 bases aligning to TRBD1. Trimming at V came to 6 bases and at J to 4 bases, leaving 4 bases not matched to a gene. The CDR3 is 14 amino acids. Germline V gives CDR1 KGHSH, CDR2 LQKENI. The CDR3 region has the DNA TGTGCCAGCTCCACGGACAGGGGAAATCAGCCCCAGCATTTT. Translated, it gives CASSTDRGNQPQHF.

The chain uses TRBV30 and TRBJ2-7, with a tentative D call TRBD2 (5 bases). Germline V gives CDR1 GTSNPN, CDR2 SVGIG (reference sequence). CDR3 size: 12 residues. V was shortened by 4 bases and J by 3 bases, with 10 bases between the two germline ends. DNA of the CDR3: TGTGCCTGGAAGAGCGGCTTCTACGAGCAGTACTTC. Its protein is CAWKSGFYEQYF.

The J gene is TRBJ2-2, the V gene TRBV11-3; 9 bases match TRBD2. Germline assignment: CDR1 SGHNT and CDR2 YENEEA. There are 17 residues in the CDR3. J gave up 2 bases and V 1 base, and 5 bases lay outside the gene matches. DNA of the CDR3: TGTGCCAGCAGCTTAGTGGCGGGAGGGGGCAACACCGGGGAGCTGTTTTTT. Residues: CASSLVAGGGNTGELFF. Complete variable domain (other parts from reference TRBV11-3 and TRBJ2-2): EAGVVQSPRYKIIEKKQPVAFWCNPISGHNTLYWYLQNLGQGPELLIRYENEEAVDDSQLPKDRFSAERLKGVDSTLKIQPAELGDSAVYLCASSLVAGGGNTGELFFGEGSRLTVL.

The V call is TRBV4-3, the J call TRBJ2-1, with TRBD2 matching over 10 bases. V lost 3 bases to trimming and J lost 4 bases; unmatched junction nucleotides: 6. Per the germline V gene, CDR1 is LGHNA and CDR2 is YSLEER. The CDR3 is 16 amino acids. CDR3 sequence: CASSHAGTSVYNEQFF. The CDR3, as DNA: TGCGCCAGCAGCCATGCCGGGACTAGCGTGTACAATGAGCAGTTCTTC.

This clone was found a few times. The chain has TRBV29-1 and TRBJ2-7; TRBD2 might be the D (5 bases). CDR3 length: 14 amino acids. Trimming shortened V by 3 bases and J by 2 bases, and 14 bases separated the two germline ends. The germline V gene encodes CDR1 SQVTM and CDR2 ANQGSEA. The CDR3 nucleotides read TGCAGCGTTGATGGGCTAGCTCCTCCCTACGAGCAGTACTTC. This encodes CSVDGLAPPYEQYF.

The chain uses TRBV5-6 and TRBJ2-5; D remains unclear. The CDR3 loop spans 18 amino acids. Germline CDR1 and CDR2: SGHDT and YYEEEE. V dropped 4 bases and J dropped 2 bases, with 24 bases sitting between them. The DNA of the CDR3 is TGTGCCAGCAGCGTCAGAACGCGTGGAAACAGTATACAAGAGACCCAGTACTTC. Translated, it gives CASSVRTRGNSIQETQYF.

CDR3 loop: CATPRGSGANVLTF. The CDR3 region has the DNA TGTGCCACCCCCCGGGGCTCTGGGGCCAACGTCCTGACTTTC. This chain uses TRBV7-8 with TRBJ2-6; D is possibly TRBD2 (5 bases). Trimming removed 10 bases from V and 0 bases from J, with 10 bases in between. Per the germline V gene, CDR1 is SGHVS and CDR2 is FQNEAQ. This CDR3 contains 14 residues.

This chain links TRBV7-6 with TRBJ2-3; the D gene is possibly TRBD2 (6 bases). The CDR3 consists of 16 residues. Germline assignment: CDR1 SGHVS and CDR2 FNYEAQ. Trimming removed 5 bases at V and 1 base at J, with 16 bases between. The CDR3 bases are TGTGCCAGCAGCCCCCGGCGGGATTGGGGCACAGATACGCAGTATTTT. Protein sequence: CASSPRRDWGTDTQYF.

CDR3 residues: CASSLQNSYEQYF. The CDR3 DNA is TGTGCCAGCAGCCTACAGAATTCCTACGAGCAGTACTTC. The chain uses TRBV11-1 and TRBJ2-7; D ambiguous. CDR1 and CDR2 from the germline V gene are SGHAT and FQDESV (reference sequence). Trimming took 5 bases from V and 1 from J, leaving 9 bases between them. The CDR3 sequence is 13 residues long.

V usage is TRBV4-3 and J usage is TRBJ1-6; tentatively, D is TRBD1 (5 bases). Germline CDR1 is LGHNA and CDR2 is YSLEER. Trimming removed 0 bases at V and 9 bases at J, with 12 bases between. CDR3 length: 15 amino acids. CDR3 bases: TGCGCCAGCAGCCAAGATAGGGGCTTTATTTCACCCCTCCACTTT. It is translated as CASSQDRGFISPLHF.

This clone showed up just a few times. The chain combines TRBV10-3 with TRBJ1-2; maybe TRBD1 (5 bases). Germline CDR1 ENHRY, CDR2 SYGVKD. The V gene lost 0 bases and the J gene lost 7 bases, with 15 bases spanning the gap. This CDR3 is 15 amino acids long. CDR3 bases: TGTGCCATCAGTGAGTCGACGGTGGGGCGAGGTGGCTACACCTTC. Its protein is CAISESTVGRGGYTF.

The CDR3 bases are TGCGCCAGCAGCCCCTGGGGAGGCCAAGAGACCCAGTACTTC. Amino acid sequence: CASSPWGGQETQYF. The V and J genes are TRBV5-1 and TRBJ2-5, with D tentatively TRBD2 (6 bases). Germline assignment: CDR1 SGHRS and CDR2 YFSETQ. This CDR3 has 14 amino acids. V dropped 4 bases and J dropped 1 base, with 11 bases sitting between them.

The genes are TRBV7-9 and TRBJ2-7; D is uncertain. This CDR3 has 14 amino acids. Between the trimmed V and J ends, which lost 1 base and 0 bases, there was a span of 7 bases. Germline V gene data show CDR1 as SEHNR and CDR2 as FQNEAQ (reference sequence). The CDR3 coding sequence is TGTGCCAGCAGCTTAGTCGCGAGCTCCTACGAGCAGTACTTC. Residues: CASSLVASSYEQYF.

The rearrangement uses TRBV9 and TRBJ2-7, with D perhaps matching TRBD2 (5 bases). This CDR3 comprises 15 residues. V lost 0 bases and J lost 0, with 10 bases in between. The germline CDR1 and CDR2 sequences are SGDLS and YYNGEE. CDR3 sequence reads: CASSVDSGPSYEQYF. The CDR3 DNA follows: TGTGCCAGCAGCGTAGACAGCGGACCCTCCTACGAGCAGTACTTC.

The gene calls are TRBV7-7 and TRBJ2-2, with 12 bases matching TRBD1. The CDR3 runs 19 residues. V lost 8 bases to trimming and J lost 4 bases; unmatched junction nucleotides: 17. CDR1 is SSHAT, CDR2 FNYEAQ, per germline (reference sequence). The DNA for the CDR3 is TGTGCCAGCTCCGACGAGCTCCGGGACAGGGGGCTGATCACCGGGGAGCTGTTTTTT. Its protein product is CASSDELRDRGLITGELFF.

The table lists this clone with a count of one. The J gene is TRBJ1-2, the V gene TRBV7-9; 11 bases match TRBD1. The CDR3 runs to 14 residues. Germline lookup yields CDR1 SEHNR and CDR2 FQNEAQ (reference sequence). V was pared by 6 bases and J by 7 bases, with 7 bases of the junction left unmatched. This CDR3 is CASRPDRGPSGYTF. The DNA of the CDR3 is TGTGCCAGCAGACCGGACAGGGGGCCCAGTGGCTACACCTTC.

This chain links TRBV3-1 (or the pseudogene TRBV3-2) with TRBJ2-7, with TRBD1 matching over 7 bases. Unmatched junction bases numbered 9, after V lost 1 base and J lost 6 bases. Per the germline V gene, CDR1 is LGHDT and CDR2 is YNNKEL (reference sequence). The CDR3 has 15 amino acids. The CDR3 bases are TGTGCCAGCAGCCAAGTGACAGGGAGAGGGGGCGAGCAGTACTTC. Its translation: CASSQVTGRGGEQYF.

The rearrangement uses TRBV27 and TRBJ1-3, with D possibly TRBD1 on 5 matching bases. From germline, CDR1 is MNHEY and CDR2 SMNVEV (reference sequence). CDR3 length: 15 amino acids. V was clipped by 6 bases and J by 0 bases, with 12 bases between them. The CDR3 DNA reads TGTGCCAGCAGACCCAGCGGGGGCTCTGGAAACACCATATATTTT. It specifies CASRPSGGSGNTIYF.

V gene TRBV7-6 combines with J gene TRBJ2-1, with a weak D call TRBD2 (6 bases). Trimming cost V 5 bases and J 5 bases, with 16 bases left between them. This CDR3 is 15 amino acids long. Germline lookup yields CDR1 SGHVS and CDR2 FNYEAQ. The chain's CDR3 is CASSLSGPKDNEQFF. DNA for the CDR3: TGTGCCAGCAGCCTCAGCGGGCCCAAGGACAATGAGCAGTTCTTC.

The chain carries TRBV3-1 (or the pseudogene TRBV3-2) and TRBJ2-7, with D perhaps matching TRBD2 (6 bases). Germline V lookup: CDR1 LGHDT, CDR2 YNNKEL (reference sequence). CDR3 length equals 15 residues. Trimming left V 4 bases short and J 2 bases short, with 15 bases between. CDR3 region: CASSLRDSAPYEQYF. The DNA for the CDR3 is TGTGCCAGCAGCCTCCGGGACTCGGCTCCCTACGAGCAGTACTTC.

V usage is TRBV5-4 and J usage is TRBJ1-2; the D gene is possibly TRBD1 (6 bases). This CDR3 region has 13 residues. Deletions cut 3 bases from V and 4 bases from J, with 10 bases between. From germline, CDR1 is SGHNT and CDR2 YYREEE (reference sequence). The CDR3 is CASSSTGTYGYTF. The CDR3 bases are TGTGCCAGCAGCTCAACAGGGACCTATGGCTACACCTTC.